This T cell receptor (beta chain) was retrieved from a study of blood T cells in healthy people across ages. In germline, CDR1 is SGHNT, CDR2 YENEEA. This CDR3 has 15 residues. Trimming took off 1 base at V and 0 bases at J, with 10 bases between the two ends. General study points: Calculation of diversity from one million T cells yielded estimates considered to be underestimates. Unsorted PBMC input precluded a conclusive naive versus antigen-experienced comparison.

Regarding this clonotype: Antigen unknown.

It was with a sample-barcoded 5' primer and a J-beta primer mix that a second PCR of roughly 7 to 12 cycles was run. Each TCR beta cDNA got a 12-nucleotide random molecular identifier. Each of the samples gave a minimum of 2.5 million paired-end reads that contained CDR3. Each CDR3 protein gets one entry after TCRdb re-called the 5' RACE reads with MiXCR. This sample yields 1 million or so distinct CDR3 sequences, of which 35% to 55% are seen a single time; 18% belongs to the top ten. Sequencing used blood. This clonotype originated in a woman between 55 and 75 years old in good health. This rearrangement joins TRBV11-3 to TRBJ2-7; D is undetermined. This CDR3 reads CASSLATGTSYEQYF. The DNA of the CDR3 is TGTGCCAGCAGCTTAGCGACCGGAACCTCCTACGAGCAGTACTTC.